This T cell receptor (beta chain) was sequenced during a study of low-dose radiotherapy and immunotherapy resistance in tumors (dated by TCRdb to between 2021 and 2022). Describing the broader study: Patients in Cohort 1 were given 0.5 Gy per fraction every 2 weeks, and the prescribed total PTV dose was 6.5 Gy. Every two weeks, patients got intravenous cyclophosphamide at 200 mg/m2, given one day ahead of each radiation and immunotherapy administration. Patients were given nivolumab as a 240 mg flat dose every two weeks and ipilimumab at 1 mg/kg every six weeks, with both drugs delivered intravenously. Patients took aspirin 300 mg orally once daily for four cycles, starting on cycle 1 day 1. For Cohort 2, the dose was 1 Gy per fraction given every two weeks, adding up to 13 Gy in total across 26 weeks. No randomization into treatment groups was done for the people taking part in the trial. The translational analysis covered eight patients: three from the first dose cohort and the first five from the second dose cohort.

TCRdb records Illumina HiSeq 2500 as the sequencer. Superscript III and a set of TRAV- and TRBV-specific primers were used to synthesize first-strand cDNA, so that both TCRalpha and TCRbeta chains were covered. A roughly 18-cycle PCR with Phusion amplified the TCRs, pairing a constant-region primer with the adapter that was attached to the V primers. The isolated mRNA was amplified using the MessageAmp II aRNA Amplification Kit, with in vitro transcription performed for roughly 15 hours at 37 degrees C. The Dynabeads mRNA DIRECT Purification Kit was used to isolate the mRNA for TCR sequencing. Indexed Illumina adapters were added in a second Phusion PCR of around 27 cycles, and the PCR products were purified with AMPure XP beads. The authors' pipeline ran thus. Custom Perl scripts pooled TCR sequences encoding the same protein, removed out-of-frame sequences and computed each clonotype's abundance. Any TCR sequence supported by only a single read was excluded from analysis. Repertoire metrics included Shannon entropy, Gini index, clonality, richness, and frequency of TCRs shared between repertoires. TCRdb applied fastp at Q25 and MiXCR to the public reads, then kept only in-frame beta chains. Rows merge per CDR3 protein into single entries with the most common DNA and genes. The V and J calls and clone size are TCRdb's, not the authors'. A total of about 97,000 distinct CDR3 sequences appear in this sample, about a fifth of them only once. About 4% of the sample is in the top ten clones.

This clonotype showed up many times. Its antigen specificity is not known. Qualities for individual bases were not recorded, and no much larger clone is one base off. The sample's time point label, decoded: after trial treatment. Taken with the paper, the label for treatment or condition translates to: LDRT plus nivolumab, ipilimumab, low-dose cyclophosphamide and aspirin (RACIN trial). The donors came from RACIN, which was a single-arm phase I dose-escalation trial that paired nivolumab and ipilimumab with aspirin, low-dose cyclophosphamide and low-dose radiotherapy. To be eligible, a patient needed to have an advanced solid tumor that was TIL-negative. The CDR1 and CDR2 encoded by the germline V gene (reference sequence) are SEHNR and FQNEAQ. Trimming takes 5 bases from V and 0 bases from J, and the germline ends sit 14 bases apart. Taken from cysteine to phenylalanine, the CDR3 has 16 residues. The entry retains the CDR3 DNA only, 48 bases that are in frame from base 1.

The receptor was isolated from a male donor with prostate cancer. The chain couples TRBV7-9 to TRBJ2-1; the D segment is perhaps TRBD1 or TRBD2, each sharing 6 matched bases. The sequenced sample was PBMCs, obtained after low-dose radiotherapy plus immunotherapy. Here is the DNA: TGTGCCAGCAGCCCCGGAGGGGGAAGCTCCTACAATGAGCAGTTCTTC. This encodes CASSPGGGSSYNEQFF.